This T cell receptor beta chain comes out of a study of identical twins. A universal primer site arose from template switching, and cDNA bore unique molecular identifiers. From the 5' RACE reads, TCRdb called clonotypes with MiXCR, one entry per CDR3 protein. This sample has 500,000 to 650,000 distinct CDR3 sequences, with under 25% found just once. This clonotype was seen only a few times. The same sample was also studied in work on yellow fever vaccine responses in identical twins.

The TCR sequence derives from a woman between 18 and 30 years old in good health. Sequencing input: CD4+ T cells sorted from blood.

CDR3 sequence (DNA): TGTGCCAGCAGTGTGGAGAAAAACACTGAAGCTTTCTTT. Translating gives CASSVEKNTEAFF. V and J are TRBV12-3 or TRBV12-4 and TRBJ1-1; D is undetermined. The CDR3 is made up of 13 amino acids. Trimming took 5 bases from V and 2 from J, leaving 9 bases between them.